The present entry profiles one TCR beta chain with its context. V trimming: 3 bases; J trimming: 0 bases; junction bases outside the gene matches: 10. The germline V gene encodes CDR1 LGHNA and CDR2 YNFKEQ. The CDR3 has 19 residues. Sample time point: pretreatment peripheral blood. Locally advanced or metastatic urothelial carcinoma was present in patients. Per-patient samples, pretreatment and on-treatment, numbered 1 to 8. Assay: immunoSEQ multiplex PCR; the TCRdb copy retains only in-frame clones and omits some. This sample carries 80,000 to 90,000 clones, around 85% of them seen once, and the ten largest clones take around 14%. This sample is part of a study of PD-L1 blockade in urothelial cancer. Study-level information: Samples of blood were analyzed 3 weeks (second dose) and 6 weeks after treatment start.

The source is a man aged 55 to 70 with urothelial cancer. The sample in question was PBMCs, obtained around atezolizumab (anti-PD-L1) treatment. The rearrangement links TRBV4-2 to TRBJ2-6, with 8 bases lining up with TRBD2. The CDR3 reads CASSQVGGLVSSGANVLTF. CDR3 nucleotide sequence: TGTGCCAGCAGCCAGGTTGGGGGACTAGTGAGCTCTGGGGCCAACGTCCTGACTTTC.